This T cell receptor (beta chain) emerged from a study of cytomegalovirus exposure and HLA in healthy donors. There are 12 residues in the CDR3. Trimming took off 7 bases at V and 4 bases at J, with 10 bases between the two ends. From germline, CDR1 is MDHEN and CDR2 SYDVKM. This PCR relied on a set of 60 Vbeta primers and 13 Jbeta primers. Using immunoSEQ multiplex PCR, the repertoire was profiled, and TCRdb retains in-frame clones only, with some absent. The sample lists about 160,000 clones; 82% were seen once. The chain carries TRBV28 and TRBJ1-1; D is uncertain. Sequencing used PBMCs. This clonotype originated in a girl between 2 and 10 years old in good health and CMV-seropositive. Here the CDR3 reads CASTVSGTEAFF. The CDR3 DNA reads as TGTGCCAGCACCGTCAGTGGCACTGAAGCTTTCTTT. Variable domain in full (rest from reference TRBV28 and TRBJ1-1): DVKVTQSSRYLVKRTGEKVFLECVQDMDHENMFWYRQDPGLGLRLIYFSYDVKMKEKGDIPEGYSVSREKKERFSLILESASTNQTSMYLCASTVSGTEAFFGQGTRLTVV.